Below, one TCR beta chain is given with its context. While infection was still active, Seattle patients were enrolled and then followed longitudinally. This specimen comes from a study of blood T cell repertoires in COVID-19. At the level of the study: Whether acute or convalescent, the COVID-19 samples came from the United States, Italy and Spain. In each case, the material was cDNA or gDNA derived from T cells, B-cell-depleted T cells, or PBMCs.

How the authors handled the data: Estimated nucleated cell counts came from reference gene primer amplification. Data came from immunoSEQ multiplex PCR; TCRdb stores just in-frame clones and leaves some out. V, J and clone size were drawn from that table, and D and trimming were deduced from the DNA. This table holds 95,000 to 100,000 clones, 80% to 90% found once. CDR1 and CDR2 (germline): KGHDR, SFDVKD. This CDR3 region has 15 residues. Trimming removed 4 bases at V and 7 bases at J, with 17 bases between. The sequenced sample was peripheral blood. This rearrangement joins TRBV24-1 to TRBJ2-3, with D perhaps TRBD2 (5 bases). This TCR derives from a human donor with COVID-19, enrolled during active disease. The donor label of this sample is uncertain. The CDR3 protein is CATSDHVGLTNTQYF. The CDR3 bases are TGTGCCACCAGTGACCACGTCGGACTCACGAATACGCAGTATTTT.